The T cell receptor (beta chain) described here comes from a study of vaccination effects on CD4 cells after COVID-19. Study observations and caveats: Nearly all vaccine-induced clones in healthy recipients recognized only SARS-CoV-2. Late after vaccination, infection- and vaccine-induced clones showed marked clonal contraction. The study dataset contains few convalescent patients and includes no early post-infection timepoints.

Germline loops: CDR1 SSHAT, CDR2 FNYEAQ (reference sequence). V was clipped by 5 bases and J by 0 bases; unmatched bases: 7. The CDR3 covers 16 residues. The method was immunoSEQ multiplex PCR; TCRdb's version includes in-frame clones alone and lacks a portion of them. The repertoire has 65,000 to 75,000 clones, about 67% of them found once; the top ten carry about 1.6%. As to this clone: Its antigen is not known.

Antigen-specific CD4+ T cells were expanded (with viral peptide pools) by the ViraFEST assay ahead of sequencing. Having been cultured for around ten days, the cells underwent CD4+ T cell isolation. All study participants received two doses of BNT162b2 or mRNA-1273 vaccine. The rearrangement links TRBV7-7 to TRBJ2-1; 7 nucleotides match TRBD1. This TCR was sampled from a human donor who received a COVID-19 vaccine. The sample here was CD4+ T cells from PBMCs cultured with HCoV-229E spike peptides, taken after COVID-19 vaccination. This CDR3 reads CASSVQGGSSYNEQFF. CDR3 DNA: TGTGCCAGCAGCGTACAAGGGGGCAGCTCCTACAATGAGCAGTTCTTC.